A selection of T cell receptor beta chains follows, all from one sample in a study of OX40 agonist ivuxolimab in advanced cancers. The data were produced by immunoSEQ multiplex PCR, yet TCRdb's version contains in-frame clones alone and is incomplete. The table includes 75,000 to 80,000 clones, 65% to 85% detected once. Material: CD4+ or CD8+ T cells sorted from blood, obtained in a trial of the OX40 agonist ivuxolimab. These receptors originate from an adult with an advanced solid tumor such as melanoma, head and neck, liver or kidney cancer. Each CDR3 is given with its conserved first and last residue. Fields, in order: CDR3 protein, CDR3 DNA, V gene, clone size, J gene, D gene. The D gene is left open where the match is weak. Where a row states a size, it is once, few, many or the class of an expanded clone; other rows omit it.

CDR3 protein: CASRMGVWGGNTEAFF
CDR3 DNA: TGCGCCAGCAGAATGGGAGTTTGGGGCGGTAACACTGAAGCTTTCTTT
V gene: TRBV5-1
clone size: once
J gene: TRBJ1-1
D gene: -

CDR3 protein: CASSEISGNTEAFF
CDR3 DNA: TGTGCCAGCAGTGAAATATCGGGGAACACTGAAGCTTTCTTT
V gene: TRBV6-1
clone size: few
J gene: TRBJ1-1
D gene: -

CDR3 protein: CASRQEVNTEAFF
CDR3 DNA: TGCGCCAGCCGACAGGAAGTGAACACTGAAGCTTTCTTT
V gene: TRBV5-1
clone size: -
J gene: TRBJ1-1
D gene: -

CDR3 protein: CASSLEGGGPYNEQFF
CDR3 DNA: TGCGCCAGCAGCTTGGAGGGTGGAGGACCCTACAATGAGCAGTTCTTC
V gene: TRBV5-1
clone size: -
J gene: TRBJ2-1
D gene: -

CDR3 protein: CASSLGNLAGGPNEQFF
CDR3 DNA: TGTGCCAGCAGTTTAGGGAATCTAGCGGGAGGGCCTAATGAGCAGTTCTTC
V gene: TRBV5-4
clone size: once
J gene: TRBJ2-1
D gene: TRBD2

CDR3 protein: CASSPGRLYGYTF
CDR3 DNA: TGTGCCAGCAGCCCCGGCAGGCTTTATGGCTACACCTTC
V gene: TRBV13
clone size: -
J gene: TRBJ1-2
D gene: -

CDR3 protein: CASSAGQVYNEQFF
CDR3 DNA: TGTGCCAGCAGTGCCGGACAAGTTTACAATGAGCAGTTCTTC
V gene: TRBV27
clone size: few
J gene: TRBJ2-1
D gene: -

CDR3 protein: CASSLISGSSSGANVLTF
CDR3 DNA: TGCGCCAGCAGCTTGATAAGCGGGAGTAGCTCTGGGGCCAACGTCCTGACTTTC
V gene: TRBV5-1
clone size: -
J gene: TRBJ2-6
D gene: TRBD2

CDR3 protein: CASSLGTGVNYEQYF
CDR3 DNA: TGTGCCAGCAGCTTGGGGACAGGTGTAAACTACGAGCAGTACTTC
V gene: TRBV7-2
clone size: -
J gene: TRBJ2-7
D gene: TRBD1

CDR3 protein: CASSPDREKSYTF
CDR3 DNA: TGTGCCAGCAGTCCCGACAGGGAGAAGAGCTACACCTTC
V gene: TRBV2
clone size: once
J gene: TRBJ1-2
D gene: TRBD1

CDR3 protein: CASSARTTNTDTQYF
CDR3 DNA: TGTGCCAGTAGTGCACGGACTACCAACACAGATACGCAGTATTTT
V gene: TRBV19
clone size: -
J gene: TRBJ2-3
D gene: -

CDR3 protein: CASSQGGQLSYEQYF
CDR3 DNA: TGCGCCAGCAGCCAGGGGGGACAGCTTTCCTACGAGCAGTACTTC
V gene: TRBV4-1
clone size: -
J gene: TRBJ2-7
D gene: -

CDR3 protein: CASSYESSGANVLTF
CDR3 DNA: TGTGCCAGCAGTTACGAGAGCTCTGGGGCCAACGTCCTGACTTTC
V gene: TRBV6-5
clone size: few
J gene: TRBJ2-6
D gene: -

CDR3 protein: CAWYVEGGYGYTF
CDR3 DNA: TGTGCCTGGTACGTCGAGGGGGGCTATGGCTACACCTTC
V gene: TRBV30
clone size: many
J gene: TRBJ1-2
D gene: -

CDR3 protein: CASSSTQPQHF
CDR3 DNA: TGTGCCAGCAGTAGTACGCAGCCCCAGCATTTT
V gene: TRBV6-1
clone size: -
J gene: TRBJ1-5
D gene: -

CDR3 protein: CASSLSGTGIYEQYF
CDR3 DNA: TGTGCCAGCAGTTTAAGCGGGACAGGCATCTACGAGCAGTACTTC
V gene: TRBV27
clone size: -
J gene: TRBJ2-7
D gene: -

CDR3 protein: CASSLVRGASYEQYF
CDR3 DNA: TGTGCCAGCAGCTTGGTTAGAGGGGCCTCCTACGAGCAGTACTTC
V gene: TRBV5-5
clone size: -
J gene: TRBJ2-7
D gene: -

CDR3 protein: CASSPNGNTQYF
CDR3 DNA: TGCGCCAGCAGTCCTAATGGGAATACGCAGTATTTT
V gene: TRBV10-1
clone size: -
J gene: TRBJ2-3
D gene: -

CDR3 protein: CAISESLGGQGAGGYTF
CDR3 DNA: TGTGCCATCAGTGAGTCTCTGGGCGGACAGGGGGCAGGTGGCTACACCTTC
V gene: TRBV10-3
clone size: few
J gene: TRBJ1-2
D gene: TRBD1

CDR3 protein: CASSGRDSSYEQYF
CDR3 DNA: TGTGCCAGCAGCGGCAGGGACTCCTCCTACGAGCAGTACTTC
V gene: TRBV7-2
clone size: -
J gene: TRBJ2-7
D gene: -

CDR3 protein: CASRLGQTTDTQYF
CDR3 DNA: TGTGCCAGCCGATTGGGACAAACTACAGATACGCAGTATTTT
V gene: TRBV2
clone size: -
J gene: TRBJ2-3
D gene: -

CDR3 protein: CSVEDPIAGGPRTDTQYF
CDR3 DNA: TGCAGCGTTGAAGATCCGATCGCGGGAGGGCCACGCACAGATACGCAGTATTTT
V gene: TRBV29-1
clone size: -
J gene: TRBJ2-3
D gene: TRBD2

CDR3 protein: CASSELVTGGGGNQPQHF
CDR3 DNA: TGTGCCAGCAGTGAATTAGTGACAGGGGGTGGTGGCAATCAGCCCCAGCATTTT
V gene: TRBV6-1
clone size: -
J gene: TRBJ1-5
D gene: TRBD1

CDR3 protein: CASSVADLGTGELFF
CDR3 DNA: TGTGCCAGCAGCGTCGCTGACTTGGGCACCGGGGAGCTGTTTTTT
V gene: TRBV9
clone size: -
J gene: TRBJ2-2
D gene: -

CDR3 protein: CASSIAGQVANEKLFF
CDR3 DNA: TGTGCCAGTAGTATAGCTGGACAGGTAGCTAATGAAAAACTGTTTTTT
V gene: TRBV19
clone size: -
J gene: TRBJ1-4
D gene: TRBD1

CDR3 protein: CASSSGLAGDPNNGEQFF
CDR3 DNA: TGTGCCAGCAGCTCTGGACTAGCGGGAGATCCTAACAACGGTGAGCAGTTCTTC
V gene: TRBV27
clone size: -
J gene: TRBJ2-1
D gene: TRBD2

CDR3 protein: CASSFDRVSYNEQFF
CDR3 DNA: TGTGCCAGTAGCTTCGACAGGGTATCCTACAATGAGCAGTTCTTC
V gene: TRBV19
clone size: many
J gene: TRBJ2-1
D gene: TRBD1

CDR3 protein: CASSLTVGASTDTQYF
CDR3 DNA: TGTGCCAGCAGCTTAACGGTGGGGGCCAGCACAGATACGCAGTATTTT
V gene: TRBV7-3
clone size: few
J gene: TRBJ2-3
D gene: -

CDR3 protein: CSVEGTALRETQYF
CDR3 DNA: TGCAGCGTTGAAGGGACAGCGCTGCGAGAGACCCAGTACTTC
V gene: TRBV29-1
clone size: -
J gene: TRBJ2-5
D gene: -

CDR3 protein: CASSLSHQPNEKLFF
CDR3 DNA: TGTGCCAGCAGCTTATCCCACCAGCCGAATGAAAAACTGTTTTTT
V gene: TRBV7-2
clone size: -
J gene: TRBJ1-4
D gene: -

CDR3 protein: CAWTGGNSGRETQYF
CDR3 DNA: TGTGCCTGGACCGGTGGTAATAGCGGGAGAGAGACCCAGTACTTC
V gene: TRBV30
clone size: -
J gene: TRBJ2-5
D gene: TRBD2

CDR3 protein: CASSTDSYGYTF
CDR3 DNA: TGTGCCAGCAGTACCGACAGCTATGGCTACACCTTC
V gene: TRBV6-1
clone size: -
J gene: TRBJ1-2
D gene: -

CDR3 protein: CSVAEDNTGELFF
CDR3 DNA: TGCAGCGTCGCTGAGGACAACACCGGGGAGCTGTTTTTT
V gene: TRBV29-1
clone size: once
J gene: TRBJ2-2
D gene: -

CDR3 protein: CASSPRPWTSGRDNEQFF
CDR3 DNA: TGTGCCAGCAGCCCCCGCCCTTGGACTAGCGGGAGGGACAATGAGCAGTTCTTC
V gene: TRBV13
clone size: -
J gene: TRBJ2-1
D gene: TRBD2

CDR3 protein: CASSFGGRSGELFF
CDR3 DNA: TGCGCCAGCAGCTTCGGGGGGCGCTCCGGGGAGCTGTTTTTT
V gene: TRBV5-1
clone size: -
J gene: TRBJ2-2
D gene: -

CDR3 protein: CASSLVQGYSNQPQHF
CDR3 DNA: TGTGCCAGCAGTCTCGTACAGGGTTATAGCAATCAGCCCCAGCATTTT
V gene: TRBV28
clone size: few
J gene: TRBJ1-5
D gene: -

CDR3 protein: CASRLDSELNSPLHF
CDR3 DNA: TGTGCCAGCAGGTTGGACAGCGAACTTAATTCACCCCTCCACTTT
V gene: TRBV6-5
clone size: -
J gene: TRBJ1-6
D gene: -

CDR3 protein: CASSSTGKPYEQYF
CDR3 DNA: TGCGCCAGCAGCTCGACTGGAAAACCCTACGAGCAGTACTTC
V gene: TRBV5-1
clone size: -
J gene: TRBJ2-7
D gene: -

CDR3 protein: CASRVGGPSYEQYF
CDR3 DNA: TGTGCCAGCCGCGTCGGGGGTCCCTCCTACGAGCAGTACTTC
V gene: TRBV7-2
clone size: -
J gene: TRBJ2-7
D gene: -

CDR3 protein: CASSLSTANTEAFF
CDR3 DNA: TGTGCCAGCAGCTTGTCCACGGCTAACACTGAAGCTTTCTTT
V gene: TRBV4-2
clone size: -
J gene: TRBJ1-1
D gene: -

CDR3 protein: CASSPPGTVYEQYF
CDR3 DNA: TGTGCCAGCTCACCACCGGGGACAGTCTACGAGCAGTACTTC
V gene: TRBV18
clone size: -
J gene: TRBJ2-7
D gene: TRBD1

CDR3 protein: CATSRDGRGSEQYF
CDR3 DNA: TGTGCCACCAGCAGAGATGGCAGGGGTTCCGAGCAGTACTTC
V gene: TRBV15
clone size: -
J gene: TRBJ2-7
D gene: -